The 13 T cell receptor beta chains below were found in one sample sequenced in a study of cytomegalovirus exposure and HLA in healthy donors. Vbeta (60) and Jbeta (13) primers were used in the PCR. Profiling relied on immunoSEQ multiplex PCR, and the TCRdb table lists in-frame clones only, not all of them. Of about 120,000 clones listed, 74% are singletons. The sample consisted of PBMCs. The receptors come from a human donor in good health.

There are a few counts of this clone. The V call is TRBV15, the J call TRBJ1-5, with TRBD1 matching 10 bases. Germline V gene data show CDR1 as LNHNV and CDR2 as YYDKDF (reference sequence). V lost 4 bases to trimming and J lost 8 bases; unmatched junction nucleotides: 11. The CDR3 runs to 16 residues. The CDR3 here is CATSTVRDRGEKPQHF. CDR3 nucleotide sequence: TGTGCCACCAGCACAGTCCGGGACAGGGGTGAGAAGCCCCAGCATTTT.

This sequence joins TRBV19 and TRBJ1-4, with D perhaps matching TRBD1 (5 bases). Looked up from germline, CDR1 is LNHDA and CDR2 is SQIVND (reference sequence). The CDR3 consists of 14 residues. The V end was cut by 3 bases, the J end by 3 bases, with 8 bases between. The CDR3 DNA follows: TGTGCCAGTAGTATCTCGACAGCTAATGAAAAACTGTTTTTT. Protein: CASSISTANEKLFF.

The chain uses TRBV11-2 and TRBJ2-1; 8 bases match TRBD2. From germline, CDR1 is SGHAT and CDR2 FQNNGV. The CDR3 loop spans 17 amino acids. J lost 2 bases, V lost 1 base, and 7 bases had no gene match. CDR3 coding DNA: TGTGCCAGCAGCTTAGTAAGGGCGGGGGGACCCTACAATGAGCAGTTCTTC. Protein sequence: CASSLVRAGGPYNEQFF.

The V gene is TRBV19, the J gene TRBJ2-2; possibly TRBD2 for D (6 bases). The V end was cut by 4 bases, the J end by 4 bases, with 16 bases between. Germline CDR1 is LNHDA and CDR2 is SQIVND (reference sequence). There are 16 residues in the CDR3. CDR3 bases: TGTGCCAGTAGTACCGCGGGGAACCCGCGCACCGGGGAGCTGTTTTTT. This codes for CASSTAGNPRTGELFF.

V and J are TRBV5-8 and TRBJ2-6; the D gene is possibly TRBD2 (6 bases). CDR3 size: 18 residues. V was pared by 5 bases and J by 2 bases, with 20 bases between. Germline assignment: CDR1 SGHTS and CDR2 YDEGEE. In DNA form, the CDR3 reads TGTGCCAGCAGTTGGTGGACGGGGAGGCCCACTGGGGCCAACGTCCTGACTTTC. Translating gives CASSWWTGRPTGANVLTF.

V gene TRBV29-1 combines with J gene TRBJ2-7; a weak D match, TRBD2 (6 bases). The germline gives CDR1 SQVTM, CDR2 ANQGSEA. The CDR3 spans 12 residues. The ends were cut back, 6 bases at V and 5 bases at J, with 14 bases in the middle. The CDR3 loop is CSVTTSPHEQYF. The CDR3 DNA follows: TGCAGCGTAACGACTAGTCCCCACGAGCAGTACTTC.

V gene TRBV5-1 combines with J gene TRBJ2-1; 10 bases are shared with TRBD2. J was trimmed by 1 base and V by 4 bases; bases with no gene match: 5. This CDR3 region has 16 residues. Germline V gene data show CDR1 as SGHRS and CDR2 as YFSETQ. The CDR3 is CASSEGTSASYNEQFF. CDR3 in DNA: TGCGCCAGCAGCGAAGGGACTAGCGCGTCCTACAATGAGCAGTTCTTC.

The V gene is TRBV4-1, the J gene TRBJ1-3, with 7 nucleotides matching TRBD1. The germline gives CDR1 MGHRA, CDR2 YSYEKL. The ends lost 3 bases at V and 2 bases at J; junction bases unmatched: 4. This CDR3 spans 15 amino acids. The CDR3 sequence is CASSHLGTAGNTIYF. The CDR3 DNA is TGCGCCAGCAGCCACCTCGGGACAGCTGGAAACACCATATATTTT.

This clone was seen a handful of times. The rearrangement joins TRBV7-2 to TRBJ2-1; 7 bases line up with TRBD1. Germline CDR1 and CDR2: SGHTA and FQGNSA. This CDR3 is built from 13 residues. V shed 6 bases, J shed 6 bases, and the junction held 5 bases outside the gene matches. The CDR3: CASSRTGTNEQFF. CDR3 DNA: TGTGCCAGCAGTAGGACAGGTACCAATGAGCAGTTCTTC.

The chain has TRBV5-1 and TRBJ2-1; no firm D call. V lost 0 bases, J lost 7 bases, and 8 bases lay in between. Germline V gives CDR1 SGHRS, CDR2 YFSETQ. The CDR3 is made up of 13 amino acids. DNA for the CDR3: TGCGCCAGCAGCTTGGCCACGGTTAATGAGCAGTTCTTC. Residues: CASSLATVNEQFF. Together with reference TRBV5-1 and TRBJ2-1, the CDR3 gives the full variable domain: KAGVTQTPRYLIKTRGQQVTLSCSPISGHRSVSWYQQTPGQGLQFLFEYFSETQRNKGNFPGRFSGRQFSNSRSEMNVSTLELGDSALYLCASSLATVNEQFFGPGTRLTVL.

The chain uses TRBV30 and TRBJ2-5; 10 nucleotides line up with TRBD2. The tail of the sequence fits TRBJ2-7 better, so the J call may be wrong. CDR1 and CDR2 (germline): GTSNPN, SVGIG (reference sequence). The CDR3 length is 15 residues. CDR3 DNA: TGTGCCTGGAGTAATCAGCGGGGGGGGATCTACGAGCAGTACTTC. It specifies CAWSNQRGGIYEQYF.

The CDR3 loop is CASIRASTGTGNGYTF. CDR3 bases: TGTGCCAGCATTCGGGCATCGACCGGGACAGGGAATGGCTACACCTTC. V gene TRBV28 combines with J gene TRBJ1-2, with 9 bases aligning to TRBD1. The germline V gene encodes CDR1 MDHEN and CDR2 SYDVKM. V lost 7 bases to trimming and J lost 6 bases; unmatched junction nucleotides: 15. The CDR3 has 16 amino acids.

The chain joins TRBV5-4 to TRBJ2-7; D gene uncertain. The CDR3 extends over 13 amino acids. V shed 3 bases and J shed 3 bases, with 10 bases lying between them. Germline V gene data show CDR1 as SGHNT and CDR2 as YYREEE (reference sequence). The CDR3 region has the DNA TGTGCCAGCAGCTCGCAGAATAACTACGAGCAGTACTTC. Its translation: CASSSQNNYEQYF.